A single sample is the source of the 21 T cell receptor beta chains below, sequenced in a study of T-cell reconstitution after alpha-beta-depleted transplantation in children (dated by TCRdb to the mid-2010s). Libraries came from PCR. This sample was sequenced with an Illumina HiSeq 2500. Molecular barcoding was employed in the preparation of TCR libraries, with unique molecular identifiers being used to normalize TCRbeta repertoire quantification. The public reads were quality trimmed at Q25 with fastp and then assembled into clones with MiXCR by TCRdb, keeping productive beta chains. Rows merge per CDR3 protein into single entries with the most common DNA and genes. The sample table contains 350,000 to 450,000 distinct CDR3 sequences; only one count was recorded for roughly 22% of them. The ten largest clones represent less than 4.5% of the sample. Here the sequenced sample was PBMCs from the stem cell graft donor, taken from the stem cell graft. All receptors derive from a human donor who donated a stem cell graft to a child with acute myeloid leukemia.

This clonotype has ten or more counts. The chain carries TRBV12-3 or TRBV12-4 and TRBJ2-1; a possible D gene is TRBD2 (6 bases). V gave up 5 bases and J gave up 1 base, with 12 bases separating them. The length of the CDR3 is 15 residues. CDR3 in DNA: TGTGCCAGCAGTCCAAGCGGGTGGTCCTACAATGAGCAGTTCTTC. Its translation: CASSPSGWSYNEQFF.

The chain carries TRBV20-1 and TRBJ1-1; 9 nucleotides align to TRBD1. Germline V CDR1 and CDR2: DFQATT, SNEGSKA (reference sequence). CDR3 length: 13 amino acids. The junction had 7 bases not matched to a gene; V was cut back by 6 bases and J by 5 bases. This chain's CDR3 is CSAPGQGETEAFF. DNA for the CDR3: TGCAGTGCCCCGGGACAGGGAGAAACTGAAGCTTTCTTT.

This chain joins TRBV27 and TRBJ2-7, with no clear D. The CDR3 loop spans 13 amino acids. CDR1 MNHEY and CDR2 SMNVEV come from the germline V gene (reference sequence). Trimming removed 6 bases from V and 4 bases from J, with 13 bases in between. The CDR3: CASSRMSIYEQYF. In DNA, the CDR3 is TGTGCCAGCAGCCGAATGAGTATTTACGAGCAGTACTTC.

This clonotype was seen more than once but under ten times. V usage is TRBV9 and J usage is TRBJ2-5; 10 nucleotides agree with TRBD2. The length of the CDR3 is 16 residues. Trimming cost V 2 bases and J 5 bases; bases outside gene matches: 9. CDR1 is SGDLS and CDR2 is YYNGEE in the germline V gene. The chain's CDR3 is CASSVSSGRAKETQYF. CDR3 nucleotide sequence: TGTGCCAGCAGCGTTAGCAGCGGGAGGGCCAAGGAGACCCAGTACTTC.

CDR3 in DNA: TGCAGTGCTACCCGGACTAGGTTTGACGAGCAGTACTTC. Translation: CSATRTRFDEQYF. The genes are TRBV20-1 and TRBJ2-7; 7 bases line up with TRBD2. With 4 bases clipped from V and 5 bases from J, the junction kept 8 bases outside the gene matches. There are 13 residues in the CDR3. Germline-derived CDR1 and CDR2 are DFQATT and SNEGSKA (reference sequence).

This clonotype was detected many times. The chain is built from TRBV29-1 and TRBJ2-1; no clear D. This CDR3 contains 13 residues. With 5 bases removed from V and 0 bases from J, the gap between germline ends came to 8 bases. Germline loops: CDR1 SQVTM, CDR2 ANQGSEA. CDR3: CSVHDNSYNEQFF. DNA for the CDR3: TGCAGCGTTCATGACAACTCCTACAATGAGCAGTTCTTC.

This clonotype was recorded many times. The V call is TRBV6-2 or TRBV6-3, the J call TRBJ1-5; D remains unclear. Trimming took 7 bases from V and 8 from J, leaving 12 bases between them. The CDR3 runs to 12 residues. The V gene's germline CDR1 is MNHEY and CDR2 SVGEGT. The CDR3 region is CASTSIGEPQHF. As DNA, the CDR3 is TGTGCCAGCACCTCCATTGGAGAGCCCCAGCATTTT.

This rearrangement joins TRBV11-3 to TRBJ2-1; D is perhaps TRBD2 (6 bases). The CDR3 has 15 amino acids. Trimming cost V 3 bases and J 8 bases, with 17 bases left between them. The germline gives CDR1 SGHNT, CDR2 YENEEA. CDR3 nucleotide sequence: TGTGCCAGCAGCTTTTGGGATAGCCGCGGGGATGAGCAGTTCTTC. Its translation is CASSFWDSRGDEQFF.

Notes on this clonotype: One end of the junction does not line up with germline, which may come from a read error. V and J are TRBV23-1 and TRBJ2-7; D is ambiguous. TRBV23-1 is an ORF; its function is uncertain. There are 13 residues in the CDR3. The CDR3 coding sequence is TGTCCCAAAGGTGCTTTGGACGGCTACGAGCAGTACTTC. It yields the protein CPKGALDGYEQYF.

The rearrangement links TRBV4-2 to TRBJ2-1, with TRBD2 matching 10 bases. This CDR3 comprises 17 residues. Germline lookup yields CDR1 LGHNA and CDR2 YNFKEQ. V lost 0 bases, J lost 9 bases, and 11 bases stayed unmatched. The CDR3 DNA sequence: TGTGCCAGCAGCCAAGATGGGCTAGCGGGAGTTCAGGGTGAGCAGTTCTTC. Translation gives CASSQDGLAGVQGEQFF.

This clonotype was counted a few times. The rearrangement links TRBV20-1 to TRBJ2-1; no reliable D call. The CDR3 is made up of 15 amino acids. CDR1 is DFQATT, CDR2 SNEGSKA, per germline (reference sequence). V lost 5 bases and J lost 2, with 16 bases in between. CDR3 sequence (DNA): TGCAGTGCTTCCGCCCCTGCTAGTACCTACAATGAGCAGTTCTTC. It translates to CSASAPASTYNEQFF.

The rearrangement links TRBV7-2 to TRBJ2-7; tentatively, D is TRBD2 (5 bases). The CDR3 has 16 amino acids. V dropped 4 bases and J dropped 0 bases, with 16 bases sitting between them. Looked up from germline, CDR1 is SGHTA and CDR2 is FQGNSA. The CDR3 sequence: CASSSPFATTSYEQYF. The CDR3 nucleotides are TGTGCCAGCAGCTCCCCTTTTGCGACTACCTCCTACGAGCAGTACTTC.

This clonotype was picked up many times. This chain connects TRBV6-1 to TRBJ1-1; 8 bases are a match to TRBD1. Germline assignment: CDR1 MNHNS and CDR2 SASEGT. The V gene end was trimmed by 5 bases and the J gene end by 5 bases; junction bases not matched to a gene: 4. The length of the CDR3 is 13 residues. The CDR3 protein is CASSQGAGTEAFF. CDR3 DNA sequence: TGTGCCAGCAGTCAGGGGGCCGGTACTGAAGCTTTCTTT.

J is TRBJ2-3 and V is TRBV15; maybe TRBD1 (6 bases). The V gene lost 5 bases and the J gene lost 6 bases, with 15 bases spanning the gap. Germline assignment: CDR1 LNHNV and CDR2 YYDKDF (reference sequence). CDR3 length: 14 residues. Written as DNA, the CDR3 is TGTGCCACCAGCGTAGCTGGGGGCGTGGATACGCAGTATTTT. Translation: CATSVAGGVDTQYF. The variable domain in full, completed from reference TRBV15 and TRBJ2-3, reads DAMVIQNPRYQVTQFGKPVTLSCSQTLNHNVMYWYQQKSSQAPKLLFHYYDKDFNNEADTPDNFQSRRPNTSFCFLDIRSPGLGDTAMYLCATSVAGGVDTQYFGPGTRLTVL.

The gene calls are TRBV5-1 and TRBJ2-1, with 14 bases matching TRBD2. The germline V gene has CDR1 SGHRS and CDR2 YFSETQ. The CDR3 totals 17 residues. V was clipped by 0 bases and J by 8 bases; unmatched bases: 7. DNA for the CDR3: TGCGCCAGCAGCTTGGTCTTCGGGACTAGCGGGAGCGATGAGCAGTTCTTC. This encodes CASSLVFGTSGSDEQFF.

This clonotype was seen many times. The rearrangement uses TRBV6-5 and TRBJ2-3, with D perhaps given as TRBD1 or TRBD2 (6 bases each). Per the germline V gene, CDR1 is MNHEY and CDR2 is SVGAGI. V dropped 6 bases and J dropped 6 bases, with 16 bases sitting between them. The CDR3 sequence is 14 residues long. CDR3 sequence (DNA): TGTGCCAGCAGCTACGTAAGGGGGGCGGATACGCAGTATTTT. It translates to CASSYVRGADTQYF.

The V call is TRBV6-1, the J call TRBJ2-7; weak D call: TRBD2 (5 bases). With 5 bases removed from V and 2 bases from J, the gap between germline ends came to 16 bases. The CDR3 loop spans 15 amino acids. The V gene's germline CDR1 is MNHNS and CDR2 SASEGT. This chain's CDR3 is CASSIGYLRAYEQYF. The CDR3 nucleotides are TGTGCCAGCAGTATTGGATATTTGCGGGCCTACGAGCAGTACTTC.

The table lists this clonotype with a few counts. This chain connects TRBV10-3 to TRBJ2-1, with 10 bases aligning to TRBD2. The CDR3 has 13 residues. Germline V gene data show CDR1 as ENHRY and CDR2 as SYGVKD. V was pared by 6 bases and J by 6 bases, with 2 bases of the junction left unmatched. The CDR3 sequence: CAIRLAGGNEQFF. The DNA of the CDR3 is TGTGCCATCAGATTAGCGGGAGGCAATGAGCAGTTCTTC.

This clonotype was detected only a few times. This chain connects TRBV29-1 to TRBJ1-2, with unresolved D. CDR3 size: 13 residues. The ends were cut back, 7 bases at V and 7 bases at J, with 19 bases in the middle. Germline-derived CDR1 and CDR2 are SQVTM and ANQGSEA. The DNA for the CDR3 is TGCAGCGCCCGGGCCGAGATAGGCGCTGGCTACACCTTC. Protein sequence: CSARAEIGAGYTF. Full variable domain (outside the CDR3, taken from reference TRBV29-1 and TRBJ1-2): SAVISQKPSRDICQRGTSLTIQCQVDSQVTMMFWYRQQPGQSLTLIATANQGSEATYESGFVIDKFPISRPNLTFSTLTVSNMSPEDSSIYLCSARAEIGAGYTFGSGTRLTVV.

The rearrangement links TRBV27 to TRBJ2-1; 7 bases align to TRBD2. There are 16 residues in the CDR3. V lost 5 bases and J lost 7; bases outside the gene matches: 14. The germline V gene encodes CDR1 MNHEY and CDR2 SMNVEV (reference sequence). The CDR3 region is CASSPPLGGGWNEQFF. CDR3 DNA: TGTGCCAGCAGTCCTCCCCTGGGGGGAGGGTGGAATGAGCAGTTCTTC.

The V call is TRBV29-1, the J call TRBJ2-7; D perhaps matches TRBD2 (6 bases). There are 13 residues in the CDR3. Germline CDR1 is SQVTM and CDR2 is ANQGSEA. Trimming took 4 bases from V and 2 from J, leaving 12 bases between them. CDR3 amino acids: CSVVGRPTYEQYF. Here the CDR3 DNA reads TGCAGCGTTGTCGGGAGACCAACCTACGAGCAGTACTTC.